This T cell receptor beta chain originates from a study of regulatory T cells in long-lasting Graves disease. The time point here: persistent/refractory GD, antithyroid drugs over 5 years with positive TRAb. Making the TCR library involved RNA that had been extracted from PBMCs. Graves' disease diagnosis relied on American Thyroid Association guidelines. CDR3 regions were amplified by Arm-PCR using iRepertoire HTBI primers to build TCR beta libraries. MiXCR, run by TCRdb on the multiplex PCR reads, gives a single entry per CDR3 protein. In the table there are a few hundred thousand distinct CDR3 sequences, roughly a quarter of which are singletons. Both ends counted, the CDR3 spans 12 residues. The germline V gene encodes CDR1 SNHLY and CDR2 FYNNEI. Study observations and caveats: Those with persistent disease had in common more public clonotypes (2,741) than new patients (about 970). Persistent disease preferred TRBV28, TRBJ1-2 and TRBJ2-5.

The table lists this clonotype with many counts. Its antigen is as yet unknown. Lacking the conserved final phenylalanine or tryptophan, this CDR3 likely reflects a read error. The limits of the CDR3 on the DNA are not certain, so only TCRdb's listed CDR3 is given. This rearrangement joins TRBV2 to TRBJ2-7. The sequence came from a female donor with Graves disease. The material sequenced was peripheral blood mononuclear cells (PBMCs), taken when the disease was refractory, from a patient treated with antithyroid drugs. The CDR3 is CASSDTGFRQRL.